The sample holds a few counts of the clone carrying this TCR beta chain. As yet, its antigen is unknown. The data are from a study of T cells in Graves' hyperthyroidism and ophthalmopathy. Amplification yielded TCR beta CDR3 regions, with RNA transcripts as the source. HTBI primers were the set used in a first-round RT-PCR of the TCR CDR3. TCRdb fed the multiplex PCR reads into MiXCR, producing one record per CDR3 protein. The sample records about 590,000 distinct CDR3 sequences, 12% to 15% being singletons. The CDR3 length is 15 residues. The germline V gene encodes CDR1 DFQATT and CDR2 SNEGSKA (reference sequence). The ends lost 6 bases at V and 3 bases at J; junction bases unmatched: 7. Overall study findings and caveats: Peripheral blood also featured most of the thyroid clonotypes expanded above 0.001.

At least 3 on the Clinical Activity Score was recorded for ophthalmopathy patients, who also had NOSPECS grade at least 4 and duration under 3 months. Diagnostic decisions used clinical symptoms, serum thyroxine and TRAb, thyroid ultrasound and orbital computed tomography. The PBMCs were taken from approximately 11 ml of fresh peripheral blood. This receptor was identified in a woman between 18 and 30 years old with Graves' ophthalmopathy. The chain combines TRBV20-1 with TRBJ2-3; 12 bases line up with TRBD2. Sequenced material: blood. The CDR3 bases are TGCAGTGCCGCTCCGACTAGCGGGAGTACAGATACGCAGTATTTT. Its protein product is CSAAPTSGSTDTQYF.